The entry below gives a single T cell receptor (beta chain) sequence along with its context. This entry comes from a study of a mutant IDH1 vaccine in newly diagnosed glioma. Study-level background: Treated patients, 62.5% male and roughly 40% female, averaged about 40 years of age. Patients previously underwent radiotherapy, temozolomide, or both, and most underwent both.

V lost 0 bases to trimming and J lost 6 bases, with 4 bases between them. Germline V gene sequence: CDR1 MNHNY, CDR2 SVGAGI (reference sequence). This CDR3 region has 12 residues. Time point of the sample: baseline, week 1 (first vaccination visit). Indicated treatment: pre-vaccination baseline after standard-of-care therapy. The astrocytomas were IDH1-mutant, ATRX-negative, and WHO grade 3 or 4. Profiling relied on immunoSEQ multiplex PCR, and the TCRdb table lists in-frame clones only, not all of them. The sample contains tens of thousands of clones, about 80% of which appear only once. The sequence was collected from a man aged 25 to 40 with glioma. The chain carries TRBV6-6 and TRBJ2-3, with D unresolved. The starting material was PBMCs, obtained from a glioma patient treated with radiotherapy, temozolomide or both. Here the CDR3 DNA reads TGTGCCAGCAGTTACTCCCTGGATACGCAGTATTTT. Protein product: CASSYSLDTQYF.